This T cell receptor (beta chain) emerged from a study of cytomegalovirus exposure and HLA in healthy donors. PCR primers comprised 60 Vbeta and 13 Jbeta primers. TCRdb's copy holds only in-frame clones and misses some; the assay was immunoSEQ multiplex PCR. This repertoire shows over 100,000 clones, roughly 78% found once; its top ten account for 1.5% to 2%. The V gene lost 2 bases and the J gene lost 5 bases, with 10 bases spanning the gap. The CDR3 has 14 amino acids. The V gene's germline CDR1 is MNHNS and CDR2 SASEGT. This TCR came from a woman aged 40 to 55 in good health and CMV-seronegative. Input material: PBMCs. The chain recombines TRBV6-1 with TRBJ1-5; D is unclear. CDR3 sequence reads: CASSENSPHQPQHF. The CDR3 bases are TGTGCCAGCAGTGAAAACAGCCCACATCAGCCCCAGCATTTT.